A selection of T cell receptor beta chains follows, all from one sample in a study of T cell responses to AZD1222 COVID-19 vaccine. This table comes from immunoSEQ multiplex PCR, and its TCRdb copy is limited to in-frame clones, with some not included. This sample has over 150,000 clones, with 90% to 95% found just once. Sequences were derived from peripheral blood, sampled 28 days after the second AZD1222 dose. The receptors derive from an adult who received the AZD1222 COVID-19 vaccine. The conserved cysteine and the conserved F or W are not part of the CDR3 here.

V: TRBV6-6; length: 13; J: TRBJ2-5; CDR3: ASSYSQGAEETQY
V: TRBV4-1; length: 10; J: TRBJ2-1; CDR3: ASSQEGVEQF
V: TRBV19; length: 12; J: TRBJ1-1; CDR3: ATLGGALNTEAF
V: TRBV5-4; length: 14; J: TRBJ1-3; CDR3: ASSLMAPSSGNTIY
V: TRBV18; length: 15; J: TRBJ1-5; CDR3: ASSPRGGEISNQPQH
V: TRBV5-1; length: 13; J: TRBJ2-3; CDR3: ASSLLTSGIDTQY
V: TRBV3-1/TRBV3-2; length: 11; J: TRBJ1-2; CDR3: ASSSQSGGRLC
V: TRBV29-1; length: 12; J: TRBJ1-2; CDR3: SVGTIFSNYGYT
V: TRBV14; length: 13; J: TRBJ1-4; CDR3: ASSQDPQINEKLF
V: TRBV9; length: 14; J: TRBJ2-3; CDR3: ASSASTGAGTDTQY
V: TRBV27; length: 15; J: TRBJ1-5; CDR3: ASSLSGLNLIDQPQH
V: TRBV28; length: 13; J: TRBJ2-5; CDR3: ASSGRTGHLETQY
V: TRBV2; length: 13; J: TRBJ1-1; CDR3: ASLDRAAMNTEAF
V: TRBV6-5; length: 11; J: TRBJ2-2; CDR3: ASRPGRDGELF
V: TRBV28; length: 14; J: TRBJ2-1; CDR3: ASSLYGTGVYNEQF
V: TRBV6-1; length: 11; J: TRBJ1-1; CDR3: ASSESGPRVAF
V: TRBV7-9; length: 13; J: TRBJ1-1; CDR3: ASSNGGGVVTEAF
V: TRBV15; length: 14; J: TRBJ2-2; CDR3: ATSRARGVNTGELF
V: TRBV12-5; length: 13; J: TRBJ2-3; CDR3: ASGLVPSKVYTQY
V: TRBV19; length: 12; J: TRBJ1-2; CDR3: ASSSFGGNYGYT
V: TRBV11-3; length: 12; J: TRBJ2-5; CDR3: ASSLGAAQETQY
V: TRBV15; length: 13; J: TRBJ2-7; CDR3: ATSRAGTGGYEQY
V: TRBV6-5; length: 12; J: TRBJ2-3; CDR3: ASRKQGEGDTQY
V: TRBV6-5; length: 10; J: TRBJ2-7; CDR3: ASTYGGHEQY
V: TRBV19; length: 14; J: TRBJ1-5; CDR3: ASTRTTRQGYRPQH
V: TRBV7-6; length: 13; J: TRBJ2-1; CDR3: ASSLGSGGWDEQF
V: TRBV7-2; length: 13; J: TRBJ1-2; CDR3: ASSLALGQGYGYT
V: TRBV19; length: 14; J: TRBJ1-5; CDR3: ASSTGQGRSNQPQH